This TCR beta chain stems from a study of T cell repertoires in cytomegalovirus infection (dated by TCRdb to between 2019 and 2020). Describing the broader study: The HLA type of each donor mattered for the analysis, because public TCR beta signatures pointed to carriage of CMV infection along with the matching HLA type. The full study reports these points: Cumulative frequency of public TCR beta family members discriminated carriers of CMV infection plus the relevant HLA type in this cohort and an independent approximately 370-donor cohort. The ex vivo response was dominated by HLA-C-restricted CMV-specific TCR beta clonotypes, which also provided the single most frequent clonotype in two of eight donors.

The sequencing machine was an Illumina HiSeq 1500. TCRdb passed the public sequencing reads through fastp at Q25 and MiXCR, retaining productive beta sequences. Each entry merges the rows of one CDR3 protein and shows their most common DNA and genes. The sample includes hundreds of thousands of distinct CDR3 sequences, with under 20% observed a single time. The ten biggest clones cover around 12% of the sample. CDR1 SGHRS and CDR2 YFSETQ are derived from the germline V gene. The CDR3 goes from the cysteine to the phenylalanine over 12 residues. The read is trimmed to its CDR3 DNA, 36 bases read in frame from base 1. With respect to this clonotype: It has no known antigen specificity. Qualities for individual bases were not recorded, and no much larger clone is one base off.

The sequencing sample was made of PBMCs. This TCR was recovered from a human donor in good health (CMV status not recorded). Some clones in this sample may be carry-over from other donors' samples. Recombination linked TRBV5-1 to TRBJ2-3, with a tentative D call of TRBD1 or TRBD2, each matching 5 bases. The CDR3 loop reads CAGRGDTDTQYF. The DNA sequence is TGCGCGGGGCGAGGGGACACAGATACGCAGTATTTT.